This T cell receptor (beta chain) was captured by sequencing in a study of CD8+CD57+ T cells in acquired aplastic anemia. Study at large: Isolated CD4+ and CD8+ cells, once sorted, yielded DNA averaging about 3.1 ug. Where healthy donors were concerned, CD4+ cells averaged approximately 9.8 million reads. Study conclusions and caveats: It was found that more than 25 CD8+ CDR3 sequences were shared between patients and controls.

A note on this clonotype: Its antigen is unknown.

The CDR3 loop spans 12 amino acids. Germline V gene data show CDR1 as SNHLY and CDR2 as FYNNEI. The germline V and J ends were trimmed by 2 bases and 3 bases, with 4 bases remaining between them. It was genomic DNA that served as the template for profiling TCR beta VDJ and CDR3. TCRdb reprocessed the reads with MiXCR, giving one entry per CDR3 protein. The sample lists over 40,000 distinct CDR3 sequences, around 69% occurring once. The TCR comes from a human donor in good health, serving as a control. Specimen: sorted CD4+, CD8+, or CD8+CD57+ T cells (not recorded which) from PBMCs. The V gene is TRBV2, the J gene TRBJ2-5; unclear D gene. CDR3 bases: TGTGCCAGCAGTGAAAAGGAAGAGACCCAGTACTTC. The encoded protein is CASSEKEETQYF.